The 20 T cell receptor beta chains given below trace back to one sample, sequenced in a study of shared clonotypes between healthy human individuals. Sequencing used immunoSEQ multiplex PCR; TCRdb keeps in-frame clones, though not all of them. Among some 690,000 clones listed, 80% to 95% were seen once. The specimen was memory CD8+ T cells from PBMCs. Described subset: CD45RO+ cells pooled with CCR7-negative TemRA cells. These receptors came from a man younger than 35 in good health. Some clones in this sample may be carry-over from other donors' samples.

The CDR3 here is CAWSSLAGGYNEQFF. CDR3 DNA sequence: TGTGCCTGGAGTTCCCTAGCGGGAGGATACAATGAGCAGTTCTTC. The rearrangement uses TRBV30 and TRBJ2-1; 11 nucleotides agree with TRBD2. Germline V gives CDR1 GTSNPN, CDR2 SVGIG (reference sequence). The CDR3 totals 15 residues. V lost 2 bases, J lost 4 bases, and 4 bases stayed unmatched.

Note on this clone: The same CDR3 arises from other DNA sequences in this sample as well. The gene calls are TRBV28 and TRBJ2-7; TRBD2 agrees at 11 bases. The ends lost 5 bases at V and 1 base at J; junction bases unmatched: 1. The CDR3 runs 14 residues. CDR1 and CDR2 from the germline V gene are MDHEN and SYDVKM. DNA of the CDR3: TGTGCCAGCAGTCTAGCGGGAGGTTCCTACGAGCAGTACTTC. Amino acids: CASSLAGGSYEQYF.

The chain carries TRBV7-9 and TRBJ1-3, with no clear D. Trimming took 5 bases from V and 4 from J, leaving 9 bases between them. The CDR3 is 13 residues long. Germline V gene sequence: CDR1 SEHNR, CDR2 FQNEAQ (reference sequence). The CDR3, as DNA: TGTGCCAGCAGCCACTTGGGGGGAAACACCATATATTTT. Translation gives CASSHLGGNTIYF.

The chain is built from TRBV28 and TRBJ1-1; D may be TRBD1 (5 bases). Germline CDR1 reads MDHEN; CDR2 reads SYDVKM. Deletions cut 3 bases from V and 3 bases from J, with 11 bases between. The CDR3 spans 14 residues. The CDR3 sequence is CASSLSGSDTEAFF. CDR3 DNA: TGTGCCAGCAGTTTGTCAGGGTCGGACACTGAAGCTTTCTTT.

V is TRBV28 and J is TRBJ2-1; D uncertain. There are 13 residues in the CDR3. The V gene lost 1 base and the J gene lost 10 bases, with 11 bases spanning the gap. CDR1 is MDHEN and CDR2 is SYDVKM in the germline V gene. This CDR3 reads CASSLLREEEQFF. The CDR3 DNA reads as TGTGCCAGCAGTTTATTACGTGAAGAGGAGCAGTTCTTC.

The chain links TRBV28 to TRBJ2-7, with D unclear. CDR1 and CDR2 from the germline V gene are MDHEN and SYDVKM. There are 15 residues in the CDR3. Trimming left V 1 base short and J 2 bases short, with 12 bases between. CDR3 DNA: TGTGCCAGCAGTTTATTGGGGTTAAGGGCCTACGAGCAGTACTTC. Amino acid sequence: CASSLLGLRAYEQYF. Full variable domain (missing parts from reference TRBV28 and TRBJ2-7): DVKVTQSSRYLVKRTGEKVFLECVQDMDHENMFWYRQDPGLGLRLIYFSYDVKMKEKGDIPEGYSVSREKKERFSLILESASTNQTSMYLCASSLLGLRAYEQYFGPGTRLTVT.

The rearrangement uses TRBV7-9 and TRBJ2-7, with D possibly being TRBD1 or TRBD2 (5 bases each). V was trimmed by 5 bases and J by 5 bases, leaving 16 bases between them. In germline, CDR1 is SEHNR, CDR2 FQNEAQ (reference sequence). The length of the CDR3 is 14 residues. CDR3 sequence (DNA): TGTGCCAGCAGCGCACCGGGACGCGAGGACGAGCAGTACTTC. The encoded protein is CASSAPGREDEQYF.

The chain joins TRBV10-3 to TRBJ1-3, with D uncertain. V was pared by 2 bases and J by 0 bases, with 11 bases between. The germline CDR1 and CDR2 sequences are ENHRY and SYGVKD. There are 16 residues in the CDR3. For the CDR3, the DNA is TGTGCCATCAGTGAGGGCAGCGGGGTCTCTGGAAACACCATATATTTT. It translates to CAISEGSGVSGNTIYF.

CDR3 coding DNA: TGTGCCAGCAGCCTTCGGGGGTGGGAAAAACTGTTTTTT. Amino acid sequence: CASSLRGWEKLFF. The gene calls are TRBV13 and TRBJ1-4, with D possibly TRBD1 on 5 matching bases. This CDR3 contains 13 residues. The V gene's germline CDR1 is PRHDT and CDR2 FYEKMQ (reference sequence). The V end was cut by 5 bases, the J end by 8 bases, with 12 bases between.

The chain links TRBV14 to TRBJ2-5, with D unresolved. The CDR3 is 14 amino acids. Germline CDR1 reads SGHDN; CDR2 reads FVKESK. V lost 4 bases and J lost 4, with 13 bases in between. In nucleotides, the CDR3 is TGTGCCAGCAGCCTACTCCCCGGGTCAGAGACCCAGTACTTC. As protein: CASSLLPGSETQYF.

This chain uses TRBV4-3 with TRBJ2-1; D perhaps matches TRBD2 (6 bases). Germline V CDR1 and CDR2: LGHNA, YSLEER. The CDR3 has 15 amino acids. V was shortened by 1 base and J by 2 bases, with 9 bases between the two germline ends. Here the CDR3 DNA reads TGCGCCAGCAGCCAAGGTCGGGGGACCTACAATGAGCAGTTCTTC. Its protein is CASSQGRGTYNEQFF.

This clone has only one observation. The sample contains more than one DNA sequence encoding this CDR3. The CDR3 bases are TGCAGCGTTGAGTTAGGCTACGAGCAGTACTTC. Translating it yields CSVELGYEQYF. J is TRBJ2-7 and V is TRBV29-1; D remains ambiguous. This CDR3 is built from 11 residues. V was shortened by 3 bases and J by 3 bases, with 6 bases between the two germline ends. Germline assignment: CDR1 SQVTM and CDR2 ANQGSEA.

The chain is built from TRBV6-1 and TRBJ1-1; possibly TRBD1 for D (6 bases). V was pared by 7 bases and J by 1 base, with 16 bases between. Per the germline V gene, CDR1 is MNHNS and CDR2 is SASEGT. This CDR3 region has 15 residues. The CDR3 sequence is CASTISRTANTEAFF. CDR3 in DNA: TGTGCCAGCACCATATCCCGGACAGCGAACACTGAAGCTTTCTTT.

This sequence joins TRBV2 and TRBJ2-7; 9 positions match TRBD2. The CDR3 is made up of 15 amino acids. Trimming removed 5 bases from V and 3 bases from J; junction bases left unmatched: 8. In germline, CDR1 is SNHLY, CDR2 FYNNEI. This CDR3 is CASSILPSGNYEQYF. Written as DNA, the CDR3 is TGTGCCAGCAGTATACTTCCTAGCGGGAACTACGAGCAGTACTTC.

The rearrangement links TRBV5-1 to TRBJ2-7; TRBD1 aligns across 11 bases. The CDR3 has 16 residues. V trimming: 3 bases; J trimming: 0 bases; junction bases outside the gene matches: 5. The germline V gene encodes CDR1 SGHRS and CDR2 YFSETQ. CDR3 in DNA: TGCGCCAGCAGCTGGAAAGGACAGGGGGCCTCCTACGAGCAGTACTTC. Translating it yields CASSWKGQGASYEQYF.

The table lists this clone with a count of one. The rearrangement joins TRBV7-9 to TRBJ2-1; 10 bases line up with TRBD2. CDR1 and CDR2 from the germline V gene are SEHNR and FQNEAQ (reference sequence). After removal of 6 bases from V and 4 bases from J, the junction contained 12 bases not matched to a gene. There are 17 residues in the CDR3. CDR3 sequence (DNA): TGTGCCAGCAGGTACCCCCTAGCGGGAGTGGGTTACAATGAGCAGTTCTTC. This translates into CASRYPLAGVGYNEQFF.

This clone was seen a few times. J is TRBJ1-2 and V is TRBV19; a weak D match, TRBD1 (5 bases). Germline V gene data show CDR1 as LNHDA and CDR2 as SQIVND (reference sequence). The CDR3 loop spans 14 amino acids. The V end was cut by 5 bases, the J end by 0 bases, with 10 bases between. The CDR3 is CASSWSRANYGYTF. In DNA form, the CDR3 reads TGTGCCAGTAGTTGGTCCAGGGCTAACTATGGCTACACCTTC.

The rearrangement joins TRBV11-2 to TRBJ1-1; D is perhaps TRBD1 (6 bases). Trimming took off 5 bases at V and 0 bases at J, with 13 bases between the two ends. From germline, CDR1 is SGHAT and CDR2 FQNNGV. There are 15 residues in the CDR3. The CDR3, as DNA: TGTGCCAGCAGCACACGATGGACAGTGAACACTGAAGCTTTCTTT. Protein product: CASSTRWTVNTEAFF.

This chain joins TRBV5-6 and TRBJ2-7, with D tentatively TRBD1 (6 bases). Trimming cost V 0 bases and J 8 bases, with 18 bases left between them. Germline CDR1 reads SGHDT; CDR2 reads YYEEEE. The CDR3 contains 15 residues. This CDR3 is CASSLGVTGIGKQYF. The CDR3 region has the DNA TGTGCCAGCAGCTTGGGAGTTACAGGGATAGGTAAGCAGTACTTC.

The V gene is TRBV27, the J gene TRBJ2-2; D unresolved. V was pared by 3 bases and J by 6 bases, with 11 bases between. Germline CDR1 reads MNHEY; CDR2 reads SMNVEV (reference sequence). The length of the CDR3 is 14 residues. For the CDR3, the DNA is TGTGCCAGCAGTTTTGTGAACGGAGCCGGGGAGCTGTTTTTT. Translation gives CASSFVNGAGELFF.